This record looks at one T cell receptor beta chain sequence and its context. Germline loops: CDR1 SGHRS, CDR2 YFSETQ. Between the trimmed V and J ends, which lost 4 bases and 3 bases, there was a span of 14 bases. The CDR3 runs to 14 residues. In the authors' workflow: Using reference gene primer amplification, nucleated cell counts were estimated. Generated by immunoSEQ multiplex PCR, the TCRdb table keeps only in-frame clones and is missing some. D and trimming were read from the DNA, whereas the V and J calls and clone size are those reported in that table. The data contain approximately 31,000 clones, over 75% of them seen just once; the ten biggest clones take up approximately 16%. This specimen belongs to a study of blood T cell repertoires in COVID-19. Study-wide background: The study drew acute and convalescent COVID-19 samples from the United States, Italy and Spain. The analysed material was cDNA or gDNA that came from T cells, B-cell-depleted T cells, or PBMCs.

The chain carries TRBV5-1 and TRBJ2-7; TRBD2 might be the D (5 bases). This TCR derives from a woman aged 60-70 years with active COVID-19. The sample comprised peripheral blood. This CDR3 is CASSPPDGLYEQYF. The CDR3 DNA follows: TGCGCCAGCAGCCCCCCGGACGGACTCTACGAGCAGTACTTC.